One and the same sample provided the 9 T cell receptor beta chains below, sequenced in a study of T cell repertoires in cytomegalovirus infection. A single record per CDR3 protein comes from TCRdb applying MiXCR to the reads. The table shows some 240,000 distinct CDR3 sequences, with about 18% occurring only once. The sequenced sample was CD8+ T cells from PBMCs. The receptor source for this set is a human donor in good health (CMV status not recorded). Some clones in this sample may be carry-over from other donors' samples.

The CDR3 DNA reads TGTGCCAGCAGTCTTCAGGGACAGGGCATGTATCATGAGCAGTTCTTC. It translates to CASSLQGQGMYHEQFF. J is TRBJ2-1 and V is TRBV6-5, with TRBD1 matching over 9 bases. Looked up from germline, CDR1 is MNHEY and CDR2 is SVGAGI. CDR3 length: 16 residues. The V gene end was trimmed by 5 bases and the J gene end by 8 bases; junction bases not matched to a gene: 13.

This clonotype has just a few counts. V and J are TRBV20-1 and TRBJ1-2, with TRBD1 identical over 9 bases. Germline V gene data show CDR1 as DFQATT and CDR2 as SNEGSKA (reference sequence). The V segment lost 0 bases and the J segment 4 bases; nucleotides outside the gene matches: 3. CDR3 length: 14 residues. The CDR3 coding sequence is TGCAGTGCTAGAGATCGGGACAGGGCCTATGGCTACACCTTC. It is translated as CSARDRDRAYGYTF.

Comment on this clonotype: A much larger clone sits a single nucleotide away, making a read error possible. V and J are TRBV4-3 and TRBJ1-4, with 8 bases identical to TRBD1. Germline CDR1 reads LGHNA; CDR2 reads YSLEER. The CDR3 runs to 14 residues. The DNA for the CDR3 is TGCGCCAGCAGCCAAGGACAGGGGATTGGAAAACCGTTTTTT. Encoded protein: CASSQGQGIGKPFF.

The J gene is TRBJ2-1, the V gene TRBV6-2 or TRBV6-3; 13 nucleotides align to TRBD2. The CDR3 extends over 15 amino acids. The germline V gene encodes CDR1 MNHEY and CDR2 SVGEGT. Trimming at V came to 6 bases and at J to 8 bases, leaving 7 bases not matched to a gene. The CDR3 loop is CASRGGLAGYYEQFF. CDR3 DNA sequence: TGTGCCAGCAGGGGGGGACTAGCGGGGTACTATGAGCAGTTCTTC.

Only a few counts were recorded for this clonotype. This chain connects TRBV5-1 to TRBJ1-1; 9 bases agree with TRBD1. V was clipped by 0 bases and J by 4 bases; unmatched bases: 4. The CDR3 is made up of 15 amino acids. Germline V gene sequence: CDR1 SGHRS, CDR2 YFSETQ. CDR3 amino acids: CASSLVGQGITEAFF. DNA for the CDR3: TGCGCCAGCAGCTTGGTAGGACAGGGGATCACTGAAGCTTTCTTT.

There are a few counts of this clonotype. The rearrangement uses TRBV29-1 and TRBJ2-7, with 11 bases fitting TRBD1. This CDR3 has 14 amino acids. Germline loops: CDR1 SQVTM, CDR2 ANQGSEA. J lost 5 bases, V lost 7 bases, and 10 bases had no gene match. CDR3 protein: CSAGGTGGFNEQYF. Here the CDR3 DNA reads TGCAGCGCCGGGGGGACAGGGGGATTCAACGAGCAGTACTTC.

The table lists this clonotype with many counts. The chain links TRBV25-1 to TRBJ2-7, with TRBD1 identical over 8 bases. The ends lost 2 bases at V and 5 bases at J; junction bases unmatched: 5. CDR3 length equals 14 residues. The germline V gene has CDR1 MGHDK and CDR2 SYGVNS. The CDR3 here is CASSEGTGGDEQYF. CDR3 bases: TGTGCCAGCAGTGAAGGGACAGGAGGGGACGAGCAGTACTTC.

In its sample, this clonotype was seen a few times. The chain has TRBV19 and TRBJ1-1; the D is unclear. Germline values: CDR1 LNHDA, CDR2 SQIVND (reference sequence). Trimming cost V 3 bases and J 1 base, with 9 bases left between them. The CDR3 is 14 residues long. CDR3 protein: CASSISGSNTEAFF. The CDR3 DNA is TGTGCCAGTAGTATTTCAGGCTCGAACACTGAAGCTTTCTTT.

The sample holds many counts of this clonotype. The genes are TRBV7-6 and TRBJ2-5; D may match TRBD1 or TRBD2 (5 bases each). CDR1 SGHVS and CDR2 FNYEAQ come from the germline V gene. V was cut by 3 bases and J by 10 bases, with 15 bases left in between. The CDR3 sequence is 13 residues long. Written as DNA, the CDR3 is TGTGCCAGCAGCTTGTCGGGGCAGCGAGACCAGTACTTC. Translation gives CASSLSGQRDQYF. The full variable domain, its missing parts supplied by reference TRBV7-6 and TRBJ2-5, is GAGVSQSPRYKVTKRGQDVALRCDPISGHVSLYWYRQALGQGPEFLTYFNYEAQQDKSGLPNDRFSAERPEGSISTLTIQRTEQRDSAMYRCASSLSGQRDQYFGPGTRLLVL.